These T cell receptor beta chains were read from a single sample in a study of neurological immune-mediated disorders. TCRdb re-called the 5' RACE reads with MiXCR, one entry per CDR3 protein. The profile covers tens of thousands of distinct CDR3 sequences, with under 30% appearing a single time and about 4.6% taken by the ten largest. Specimen: PBMCs. The receptors here all came from a man aged 55 to 69 with HTLV-1-associated myelopathy (HAM/TSP). Both conserved end residues are part of each CDR3. Fields, in order: D gene, V gene, J gene, clone size, CDR3 DNA, CDR3 protein. D genes are given only for firm matches. The size field is filled for only some rows; it gives once, few, many or a size class.

>TRBD2|TRBV27|TRBJ2-1|-
TGTGCCAGCAGCGCGTGGGGGGGCAATGAGCAGTTCTTC
CASSAWGGNEQFF
>-|TRBV5-6|TRBJ1-1|many
TGTGCCAGCAGCCCAGAGGACCTCCACGCTGAAGCTTTCTTT
CASSPEDLHAEAFF
>TRBD2|TRBV11-1|TRBJ2-3|-
TGTGCCAGCAGCTTATCCCTAGCGGGGTCCGTGAATACGCAGTATTTT
CASSLSLAGSVNTQYF
>-|TRBV5-1|TRBJ2-1|many
TGCGCCAGCAGCTTCGACAGCTCCTACAATGAGCAGTTCTTC
CASSFDSSYNEQFF
>-|TRBV11-2|TRBJ2-3|many
TGTGCCAGCAGCCCCAGCCGGGACGTTATCCCTGGGGATACGCAGTATTTT
CASSPSRDVIPGDTQYF
>-|TRBV5-1|TRBJ2-7|many
TGCGCCAGCAGCTTGGAGAGGGTTTCCTACGAGCAGTACTTC
CASSLERVSYEQYF
>TRBD2|TRBV4-1|TRBJ2-7|many
TGCGCCAGCAGTCAAGCGGCTAGCGGGAACGAGCAGTACTTC
CASSQAASGNEQYF
>-|TRBV28|TRBJ2-3|once
TGTGCCAGCAGTCCCCAGGGGTTCACAGATACGCAGTATTTT
CASSPQGFTDTQYF
>-|TRBV29-1|TRBJ1-1|many
TGCAGCGTTTCCCACGGGGGGGGTAGGAACACTGAAGCTTTCTTT
CSVSHGGGRNTEAFF
>TRBD1|TRBV6-6|TRBJ1-1|many
TGTGCCAGCAGTTACTCGGACAGGCTGAACACTGAAGCTTTCTTT
CASSYSDRLNTEAFF
>-|TRBV28|TRBJ1-4|many
TGTGCCAGCAGATCCCCCGGGGGGAAACTGTTTTTT
CASRSPGGKLFF
>TRBD1|TRBV5-1|TRBJ2-7|-
TGCGCCAGCAGCCCGGGACAGACCGAGCAGTACTTC
CASSPGQTEQYF
>-|TRBV6-2/TRBV6-3|TRBJ2-1|many
TGTGCCAGCAGTTACTCGAGAGGGCAGCTAGAAGAGCAGTTCTTC
CASSYSRGQLEEQFF
>TRBD1|TRBV5-1|TRBJ1-4|-
TGCGCCAGCAGATTGACAGGGACTAATGAAAAACTGTTTTTT
CASRLTGTNEKLFF
>-|TRBV29-1|TRBJ2-7|few
TGCAGCGTCGGCCCCAAAGGGGACGAGCAGTACTTC
CSVGPKGDEQYF
>TRBD1|TRBV5-1|TRBJ2-3|many
TGCGCCAGCAGCTTGGCCGGGACAGGGGGCACAGATACGCAGTATTTT
CASSLAGTGGTDTQYF
>TRBD1|TRBV6-5|TRBJ1-1|many
TGTGCCAGCAGTACCCCGACAGGGGGTTATCCTGAAGCTTTCTTT
CASSTPTGGYPEAFF
>-|TRBV20-1|TRBJ2-1|many
TGCAGTGCTAGGCTAGTGAACCAAAATGAGCAGTTCTTC
CSARLVNQNEQFF
>TRBD1|TRBV29-1|TRBJ2-1|once
TGCAGCGTCACCCGCGGGACAGGGGCAAATGAGCAGTTCTTC
CSVTRGTGANEQFF
>TRBD1|TRBV27|TRBJ2-5|many
TGTGCCAGCAGGCCAGGGGGTGCCTATCAAGAGACCCAGTACTTC
CASRPGGAYQETQYF
>-|TRBV12-3/TRBV12-4|TRBJ1-6|many
TGTGCCAGCAGTCGTCCTAATTCACCCCTCCACTTT
CASSRPNSPLHF
>-|TRBV12-3/TRBV12-4|TRBJ2-2|-
TGTGCCAGCAGTTTAAAGGGCCACGGGGAGCTGTTTTTT
CASSLKGHGELFF
>TRBD2|TRBV6-5|TRBJ2-5|once
TGTGCCAGCACCAGACTAGCGGGAGAGACCCAGTACTTC
CASTRLAGETQYF
>-|TRBV7-3|TRBJ2-7|many
TGTGCCAGCAGCAGCCACAGGGCCTTCTCCTACGAGCAGTACTTC
CASSSHRAFSYEQYF
>-|TRBV4-3|TRBJ2-7|once
TGCGCCAGCAGCCAATCGGTGACAGGACCATACGAGCAGTACTTC
CASSQSVTGPYEQYF
>-|TRBV9|TRBJ2-6|medium-sized
TGTGCCAGCAGCCCTCCCGGGGCCAACGTCCTGACTTTC
CASSPPGANVLTF
>-|TRBV6-1|TRBJ2-3|few
TGTGCCAGCAGTGAATTTTACGGGGATACGCAGTATTTT
CASSEFYGDTQYF
>TRBD2|TRBV5-1|TRBJ2-5|many
TGCGCCAGCAGCTTGGAAGGCGGGAGCAGAAAGACCCAGTACTTC
CASSLEGGSRKTQYF
>-|TRBV3-1|TRBJ2-2|once
TGTGCCAGCAGCCAAACCCCGACAGGCCCACCTTGTTTT
CASSQTPTGPPCF
>-|TRBV4-1|TRBJ2-7|many
TGCGCCAGCAGCCTCAGGGTTAGCTCCTACGAGCAGTACTTC
CASSLRVSSYEQYF
>TRBD1|TRBV15|TRBJ1-5|many
TGTGCCACCAGCAGAGATATACAGGGGGCTCAGCCCCAGCATTTT
CATSRDIQGAQPQHF
>-|TRBV20-1|TRBJ2-3|many
TGCAGTGCTAGAGATCTACGGACAGAAACCACAGATACGCAGTATTTT
CSARDLRTETTDTQYF
>-|TRBV4-1|TRBJ2-5|-
TGCGCCAGCAGCACTACGGGATTCCAAGAGACCCAGTACTTC
CASSTTGFQETQYF
>-|TRBV7-6|TRBJ1-4|many
TGTGCCAGCAGCCCCCCCCGGCAGGGGAAAAATGAAAAACTGTTTTTT
CASSPPRQGKNEKLFF
>TRBD1|TRBV27|TRBJ1-5|many
TGTGCCAGCAGTTTGGGAGGGGGACAGGGTACCAATCAGCCCCAGCATTTT
CASSLGGGQGTNQPQHF